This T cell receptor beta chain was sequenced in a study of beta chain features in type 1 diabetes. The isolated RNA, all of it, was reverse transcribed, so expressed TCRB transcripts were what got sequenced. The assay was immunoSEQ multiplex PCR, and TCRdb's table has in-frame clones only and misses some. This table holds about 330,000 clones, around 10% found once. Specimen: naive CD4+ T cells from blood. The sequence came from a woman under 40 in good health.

CDR3 bases: TGTGCCTGGAGACCCAGGGGAGACACCGGGGAGCTGTTTTTT. Amino acids: CAWRPRGDTGELFF. The genes are TRBV30 and TRBJ2-2, with D possibly being TRBD1 (6 bases). The CDR3 runs 14 residues. V lost 3 bases and J 3 bases, leaving 11 bases between the germline ends. Germline V gene sequence: CDR1 GTSNPN, CDR2 SVGIG (reference sequence).